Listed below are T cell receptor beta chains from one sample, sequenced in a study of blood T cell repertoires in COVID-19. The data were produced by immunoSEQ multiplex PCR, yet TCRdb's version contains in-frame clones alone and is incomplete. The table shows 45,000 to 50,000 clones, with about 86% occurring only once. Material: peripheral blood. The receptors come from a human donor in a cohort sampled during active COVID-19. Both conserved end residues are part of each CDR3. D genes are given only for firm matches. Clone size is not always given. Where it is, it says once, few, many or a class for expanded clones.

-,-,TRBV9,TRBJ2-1,CASSVVQAREQFF,TGTGCCAGCAGCGTAGTCCAAGCTAGGGAGCAGTTCTTC
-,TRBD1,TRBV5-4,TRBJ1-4,CASSTGQGARKLFF,TGTGCCAGCAGCACCGGACAGGGGGCACGGAAACTGTTTTTT
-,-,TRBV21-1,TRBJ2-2,CASSIVRGRCEHTGELFF,TGTGCCAGCAGCATCGTCAGGGGGCGATGTGAGCACACCGGGGAGCTGTTTTTT
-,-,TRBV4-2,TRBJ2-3,CASSQNGGYTDTQYF,TGTGCCAGCAGCCAAAACGGAGGGTACACAGATACGCAGTATTTT
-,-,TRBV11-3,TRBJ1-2,CASSLGLNYGYTF,TGTGCCAGCAGCTTAGGACTGAACTATGGCTACACCTTC
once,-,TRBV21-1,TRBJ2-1,CASRNRAETSGGAGNEQFF,TGTGCCAGCAGAAACCGCGCAGAAACTAGCGGGGGGGCTGGCAATGAGCAGTTCTTC
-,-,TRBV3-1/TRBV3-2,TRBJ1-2,CASSQDRGNYGYTF,TGTGCCAGCAGCCAAGACAGGGGTAACTATGGCTACACCTTC
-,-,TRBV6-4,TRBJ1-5,CASSGTANQPQHF,TGTGCCAGCAGTGGAACAGCTAATCAGCCCCAGCATTTT
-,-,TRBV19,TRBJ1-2,CASSIGQGYGYTF,TGTGCCAGTAGTATAGGTCAGGGTTACGGCTACACCTTC
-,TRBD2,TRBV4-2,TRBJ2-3,CASSQEDGGRGVTDTQYF,TGTGCCAGCAGTCAGGAGGACGGCGGGAGGGGGGTCACAGATACGCAGTATTTT
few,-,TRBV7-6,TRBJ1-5,CASSLRGGDQPQHF,TGTGCCAGCAGCCTCAGGGGAGGGGATCAGCCCCAGCATTTT
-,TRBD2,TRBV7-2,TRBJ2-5,CASSIGLAGGGETQYF,TGTGCCAGCAGCATCGGACTAGCGGGGGGCGGGGAGACCCAGTACTTC
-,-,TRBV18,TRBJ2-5,CASSQGRAHQETQYF,TGTGCCAGCTCGCAGGGCAGGGCCCACCAAGAGACCCAGTACTTC
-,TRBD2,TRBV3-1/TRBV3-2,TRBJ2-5,CASSLGSVGGGASWETQYF,TGTGCCAGCAGCCTGGGATCTGTTGGCGGGGGGGCCTCGTGGGAGACCCAGTACTTC
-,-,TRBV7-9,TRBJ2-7,CASSPLPRGGQYF,TGTGCCAGCAGCCCCCTCCCGCGGGGCGGGCAGTACTTC
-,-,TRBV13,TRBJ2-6,CASSSTVYSGANVLTF,TGTGCCAGCAGCTCGACAGTTTACTCTGGGGCCAACGTCCTGACTTTC
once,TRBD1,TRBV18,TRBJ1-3,CASSPLDTGGNTIYF,TGTGCCAGCTCACCTCTTGACACAGGGGGGAACACCATATATTTT
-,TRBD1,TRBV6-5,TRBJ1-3,CATTTGGSGNTIYF,TGTGCCACTACGACAGGGGGCTCGGGAAACACCATATATTTT
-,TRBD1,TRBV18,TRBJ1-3,CASSPSGQGRNTIYF,TGTGCCAGCTCACCCTCCGGACAGGGTCGAAACACCATATATTTT
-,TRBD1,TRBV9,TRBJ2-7,CASSQGQLSYEQYF,TGTGCCAGCAGCCAGGGACAGCTTTCCTACGAGCAGTACTTC
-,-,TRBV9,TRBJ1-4,CASSAEGLLRQKLFF,TGTGCCAGCAGCGCAGAGGGACTGCTTCGGCAAAAACTGTTTTTT
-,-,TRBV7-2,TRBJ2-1,CASSLGGARKNEQFF,TGTGCCAGCAGCTTAGGCGGGGCTAGAAAGAATGAGCAGTTCTTC
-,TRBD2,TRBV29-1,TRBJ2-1,CSVEDAGTSGVRFF,TGCAGCGTTGAAGACGCCGGGACTAGCGGGGTCCGGTTCTTC
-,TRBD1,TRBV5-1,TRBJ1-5,CASSLGQGAGQPQHF,TGCGCCAGCAGCTTGGGACAGGGGGCGGGTCAGCCCCAGCATTTT
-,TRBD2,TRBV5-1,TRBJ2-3,CASTLGASGDTDTQYF,TGCGCCAGCACCTTAGGGGCTAGCGGGGACACAGATACGCAGTATTTT
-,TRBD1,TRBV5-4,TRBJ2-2,CASRPGQGNTGELFF,TGTGCCAGCAGACCCGGACAGGGGAACACCGGGGAGCTGTTTTTT
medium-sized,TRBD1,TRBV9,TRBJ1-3,CASSPSGTGNSGNTIYF,TGTGCCAGCAGCCCAAGTGGGACAGGCAACTCTGGAAACACCATATATTTT
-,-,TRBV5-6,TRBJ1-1,CASSFGAANTEAFF,TGTGCCAGCAGCTTTGGGGCAGCGAACACTGAAGCTTTCTTT
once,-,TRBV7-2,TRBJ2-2,CASSLTRTGNTGELFF,TGTGCCAGCAGCTTGACTAGGACAGGGAACACCGGGGAGCTGTTTTTT
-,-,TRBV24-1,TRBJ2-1,CATSPGSGNNEQFF,TGTGCCACCAGTCCGGGGAGCGGCAACAATGAGCAGTTCTTC
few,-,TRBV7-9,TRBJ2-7,CASSLDDSSYEQYF,TGTGCCAGCAGCTTAGATGATAGCTCCTACGAGCAGTACTTC
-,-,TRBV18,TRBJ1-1,CASSNNRGSAEAFF,TGTGCCAGCTCCAATAACCGAGGTTCAGCTGAAGCTTTCTTT
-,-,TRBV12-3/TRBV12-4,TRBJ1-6,CASIRGLDSPLHF,TGTGCCAGCATCAGGGGTTTGGATTCACCCCTCCACTTT
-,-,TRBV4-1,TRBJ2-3,CASSQDWGPAADTQYF,TGCGCCAGCAGCCAAGATTGGGGGCCAGCGGCCGATACGCAGTATTTT
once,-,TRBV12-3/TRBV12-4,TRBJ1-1,CASSLGAGFEAFF,TGTGCCAGCAGTTTAGGGGCGGGGTTTGAAGCTTTCTTT
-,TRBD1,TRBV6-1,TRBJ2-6,CASSGQGASGANVLTF,TGTGCCAGCAGTGGACAGGGGGCCTCTGGGGCCAACGTCCTGACTTTC
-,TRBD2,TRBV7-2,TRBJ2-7,CASSSRTSSGYEQYF,TGTGCCAGCAGCTCTAGGACTAGCTCCGGGTACGAGCAGTACTTC
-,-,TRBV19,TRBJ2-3,CASSKSLSTDTQYF,TGTGCCAGTAGTAAGAGTCTATCCACAGATACGCAGTATTTT